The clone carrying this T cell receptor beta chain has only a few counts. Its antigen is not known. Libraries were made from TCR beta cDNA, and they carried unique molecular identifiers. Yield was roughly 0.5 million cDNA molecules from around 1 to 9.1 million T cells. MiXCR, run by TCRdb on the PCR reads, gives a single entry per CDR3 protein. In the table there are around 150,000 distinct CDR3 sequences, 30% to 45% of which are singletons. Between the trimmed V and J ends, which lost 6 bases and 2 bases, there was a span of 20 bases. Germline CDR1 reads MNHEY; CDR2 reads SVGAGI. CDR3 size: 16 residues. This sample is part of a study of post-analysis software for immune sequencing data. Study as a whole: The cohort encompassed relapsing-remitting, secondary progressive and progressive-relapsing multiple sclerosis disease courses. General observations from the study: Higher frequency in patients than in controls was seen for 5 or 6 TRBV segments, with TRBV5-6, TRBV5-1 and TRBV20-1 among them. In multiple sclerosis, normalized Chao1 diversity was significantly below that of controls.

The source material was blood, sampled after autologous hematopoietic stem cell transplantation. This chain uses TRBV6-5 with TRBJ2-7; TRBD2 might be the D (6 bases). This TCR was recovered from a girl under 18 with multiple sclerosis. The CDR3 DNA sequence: TGTGCCAGCAGCCCCGACTGGCGGGGCCGAACCTACGAGCAGTACTTC. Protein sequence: CASSPDWRGRTYEQYF.